The entry that follows covers one TCR beta chain sequence. This record comes from a study of blood T cell repertoires in COVID-19. The CDR3 loop spans 14 amino acids. Between the trimmed V and J ends, which lost 6 bases and 0 bases, there was a span of 8 bases. CDR1 is ENHRY, CDR2 SYGVKD, per germline. Methods used by the authors: Amplification with reference gene primers provided the estimates of nucleated cell counts. TCRdb's copy holds only in-frame clones and misses some; the assay was immunoSEQ multiplex PCR. The V and J calls and clone size were taken over from that table, and D and trimming were inferred from the DNA. In the table there are about 58,000 clones, around nine tenths of which are singletons.

The source material was peripheral blood. This chain uses TRBV10-3 with TRBJ1-4; D gene unclear. This clonotype originated in a woman in her sixties with active COVID-19. This CDR3 is CAISLSATNEKLFF. CDR3 nucleotide sequence: TGTGCCATCAGCCTGTCTGCAACTAATGAAAAACTGTTTTTT.